These 14 T cell receptor beta chains were sequenced from one sample in a study of Japanese encephalitis immunity and Zika vaccine responses. PBMCs were CFSE-labeled and cultured for more than five days with peptide pools at about 0.95 ug/mL each. Proliferating CD4 T cells were sorted unfixed as live CD56-CD19-CD16-CD3+CD4+ CFSE-low cells. Each CDR3 protein gets one entry after TCRdb re-called the 5' RACE reads with MiXCR. The table lists 410 or so distinct CDR3 sequences, approximately 3.8% of them singletons. The material was antigen-activated CD4+ T cells from blood, cultured, obtained during a Zika inactivated vaccine study. The receptors come from an adult man who received an inactivated Zika virus vaccine.

By share, this clonotype ranks as large. In DNA, the CDR3 is TGCGCCAGCAGCCAACTTTATACCTATGGCTACACCTTC. As protein: CASSQLYTYGYTF. The chain employs TRBV4-3 and TRBJ1-2; D is unclear. Germline V CDR1 and CDR2: LGHNA, YSLEER. The CDR3 runs 13 residues. V was clipped by 2 bases and J by 4 bases, with 8 bases between them.

By proportion, this clonotype is medium-sized (0.01 to 0.1%). V gene TRBV4-3 combines with J gene TRBJ2-2; possibly TRBD1 for D (6 bases). The CDR3 length is 14 residues. Germline V gene data show CDR1 as LGHNA and CDR2 as YSLEER. V was trimmed by 4 bases and J by 5 bases, leaving 11 bases between them. The CDR3 spells CASSLVGGTGELFF. CDR3 nucleotide sequence: TGCGCCAGCAGCCTAGTAGGGGGAACCGGGGAGCTGTTTTTT.

This clonotype was seen more than once but under ten times. The genes are TRBV6-1 and TRBJ2-7; 11 nucleotides match TRBD2. This CDR3 is 17 amino acids long. Per the germline V gene, CDR1 is MNHNS and CDR2 is SASEGT. Trimming cost V 1 base and J 4 bases; bases outside gene matches: 9. In nucleotides, the CDR3 is TGTGCCAGCAGTGAAGGACTAGCGGGGAATTCCTATTACGAGCAGTACGTC. It translates to CASSEGLAGNSYYEQYV.

This clonotype counts as hyperexpanded. The V call is TRBV4-3, the J call TRBJ2-1, with D unclear. The CDR3 has 15 residues. CDR1 and CDR2 (germline): LGHNA, YSLEER. V lost 5 bases and J lost 0, with 11 bases in between. The CDR3 protein is CASSTPHGSYNEQFF. In nucleotides, the CDR3 is TGCGCCAGCAGCACCCCACATGGCTCCTACAATGAGCAGTTCTTC.

Judged by abundance, this clonotype is medium-sized (0.01 to 0.1%). This rearrangement joins TRBV20-1 to TRBJ2-5; maybe TRBD1 (5 bases). V was trimmed by 1 base and J by 1 base, leaving 13 bases between them. From germline, CDR1 is DFQATT and CDR2 SNEGSKA (reference sequence). CDR3 length: 15 residues. The CDR3 is CSARGDRVFQETQYF. The CDR3 DNA sequence: TGCAGTGCTAGAGGTGACAGAGTTTTCCAAGAGACCCAGTACTTC.

By share of the sample, this clonotype is large. V and J are TRBV4-3 and TRBJ2-2; 7 nucleotides agree with TRBD2. CDR1 and CDR2 from the germline V gene are LGHNA and YSLEER. The CDR3 loop spans 15 amino acids. With 1 base clipped from V and 3 bases from J, the junction kept 2 bases outside the gene matches. CDR3 region: CASSQVGGDTGELFF. Written as DNA, the CDR3 is TGCGCCAGCAGCCAAGTGGGGGGGGACACCGGGGAGCTGTTTTTT.

By share, this clonotype ranks as medium-sized. The rearrangement links TRBV29-1 to TRBJ1-1; 8 bases map to TRBD1. CDR1 SQVTM and CDR2 ANQGSEA come from the germline V gene. The CDR3 is made up of 13 amino acids. V lost 3 bases and J lost 4; bases outside the gene matches: 4. The DNA of the CDR3 is TGCAGCGTTGAGCGGCAGGGGGCCACTGAAGCTTTCTTT. Its protein product is CSVERQGATEAFF.

By share of the sample, this clonotype is medium-sized. The chain has TRBV12-1 and TRBJ2-7; no DNA check was done on the table's D call, TRBD1. TRBV12-1 is an annotated pseudogene. The CDR3 consists of 16 residues. The CDR3 nucleotides are TGTGCCAGCAGCCATAGCCGGGACAGGTGCTCCTACGAGCAGTACGTC. This translates into CASSHSRDRCSYEQYV.

By sample fraction, this clonotype is hyperexpanded. This rearrangement joins TRBV5-5 to TRBJ1-2; D is ambiguous. Per germline, CDR1 SGHKS and CDR2 YYEKEE (reference sequence). CDR3 length: 12 amino acids. V lost 3 bases, J lost 8 bases, and 11 bases lay in between. In nucleotides, the CDR3 is TGTGCCAGCAGCTCCCACATGGAGGGCTACACCTTC. As protein: CASSSHMEGYTF.

By sample share, this clonotype is medium-sized. The rearrangement links TRBV12-3 or TRBV12-4 to TRBJ1-6; 7 bases are a match to TRBD1. V gave up 6 bases and J gave up 5 bases; unmatched junction bases: 7. The CDR3 loop spans 15 amino acids. CDR3 sequence reads: CASSQGTANNSPLHF. CDR3 sequence (DNA): TGTGCCAGCAGCCAGGGGACAGCGAATAATTCACCCCTCCACTTT.

This clonotype was seen a handful of times. J is TRBJ1-1 and V is TRBV7-2; TRBD1 agrees at 7 bases. The CDR3 totals 16 residues. After removal of 2 bases from V and 5 bases from J, the junction contained 11 bases not matched to a gene. CDR1 is SGHTA, CDR2 FQGNSA, per germline. The CDR3 region is CASSLNLPRGLTEAFF. CDR3 in DNA: TGTGCCAGCAGCTTAAATTTACCGAGGGGGCTTACTGAAGCTTTCTTT.

This clonotype is deemed medium-sized. The rearrangement joins TRBV7-3 to TRBJ2-4, with TRBD1 as a possible D gene (5 bases). Per the germline V gene, CDR1 is SGHTA and CDR2 is FQGTGA. The V and J ends lost 5 bases and 5 bases respectively, with 13 bases between them. This CDR3 is built from 14 residues. The CDR3 is CASSPTGSQNIQYF. CDR3 nucleotides: TGTGCCAGCAGCCCCACAGGAAGCCAAAACATTCAGTACTTC.

By share, this clonotype ranks as medium-sized (0.01 to 0.1%). The V call is TRBV6-5, the J call TRBJ1-2; 8 nucleotides align to TRBD1. J gave up 4 bases and V 6 bases, and 13 bases lay outside the gene matches. CDR1 MNHEY and CDR2 SVGAGI come from the germline V gene. This CDR3 has 16 residues. This CDR3 reads CASSTTPGGAGYGYTF. CDR3 nucleotide sequence: TGTGCCAGCAGCACTACCCCAGGGGGCGCAGGCTATGGCTACACCTTC.

Turning to this clonotype: Given a much more abundant clone one base away, this may be a read error. The chain carries TRBV5-1 and TRBJ2-5; D gene unclear. V was pared by 3 bases and J by 4 bases, with 7 bases between. CDR1 is SGHRS, CDR2 YFSETQ, per germline. The CDR3 totals 12 residues. CDR3 region: CASSSLGETQYF. The CDR3 bases are TGCGCCAGCAGCTCGTTGGGAGAGACCCAGTACTTC. Looking up the rest from reference TRBV5-1 and TRBJ2-5 gives the full variable domain: KAGVTQTPRYLIKTRGQQVTLSCSPISGHRSVSWYQQTPGQGLQFLFEYFSETQRNKGNFPGRFSGRQFSNSRSEMNVSTLELGDSALYLCASSSLGETQYFGPGTRLLVL.